Listed below are T cell receptor beta chains from one sample, sequenced in a study of CD8+ T cells in alopecia areata. Profiled with immunoSEQ multiplex PCR; TCRdb holds only in-frame clones, not every one. The profile covers about 91,000 clones, with less than 50% appearing a single time and 0.79% taken by the ten largest. The source material was CD4+ T cells sorted from blood. These receptors were taken from a human donor with alopecia areata. Both conserved end residues are part of each CDR3. A D gene is named only where the DNA matches it firmly. Not every row has a clone size; where given, it reads once, few, many or a size class.

13	TRBJ2-1	-	TRBV30	few	TGTGCATGCGGGCGACGCAGCGCCGGGGAGCAGTTCTTC	CACGRRSAGEQFF
12	TRBJ2-3	-	TRBV18	-	TGTGCCAGCTCACAGCTGCAAGATACGCAGTATTTT	CASSQLQDTQYF
12	TRBJ1-5	TRBD1	TRBV29-1	-	TGCAGCGCAAGGACAGGGCCGGGGCCCCAGCATTTT	CSARTGPGPQHF
14	TRBJ2-1	-	TRBV7-9	-	TGTGCCAGCAGCTTAGCGTTGTCAAACAATGAGCAGTTCTTC	CASSLALSNNEQFF
12	TRBJ2-3	-	TRBV11-2	few	TGTGCCAGCAGCCAAGGGATTTATACGCAGTATTTT	CASSQGIYTQYF
15	TRBJ1-2	-	TRBV29-1	-	TGCAGCGTTGAACTCTCGCCTCAGGGATTCTATGGCTACACCTTC	CSVELSPQGFYGYTF
12	TRBJ2-3	-	TRBV29-1	few	TGCAGCGTACACATCCCCGCAGATACGCAGTATTTT	CSVHIPADTQYF
14	TRBJ1-5	TRBD1	TRBV6-5	-	TGTGCCAGCAGTTCGGACAGGGACAATCAGCCCCAGCATTTT	CASSSDRDNQPQHF
14	TRBJ1-5	-	TRBV7-9	medium-sized	TGTGCCAGCAGCTTACTTACAGAAGATCAGCCCCAGCATTTT	CASSLLTEDQPQHF
17	TRBJ1-2	-	TRBV30	few	TGTGCCTGGAGTTTCCGGGACGGCGGATTCGGGTACTATGGCTACACCTTC	CAWSFRDGGFGYYGYTF